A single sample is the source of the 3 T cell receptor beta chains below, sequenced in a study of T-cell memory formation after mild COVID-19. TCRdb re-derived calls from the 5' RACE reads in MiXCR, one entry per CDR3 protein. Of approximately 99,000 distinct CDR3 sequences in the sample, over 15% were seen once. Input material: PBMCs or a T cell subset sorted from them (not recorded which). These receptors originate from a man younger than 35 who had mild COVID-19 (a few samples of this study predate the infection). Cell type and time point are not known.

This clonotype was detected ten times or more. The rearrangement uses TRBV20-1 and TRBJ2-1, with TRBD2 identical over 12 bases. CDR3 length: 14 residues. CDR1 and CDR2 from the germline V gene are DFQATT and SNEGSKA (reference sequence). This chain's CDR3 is CRAGTSGSGGEQFF. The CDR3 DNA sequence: TGCCGAGCCGGGACTAGCGGGTCTGGGGGTGAGCAGTTCTTC.

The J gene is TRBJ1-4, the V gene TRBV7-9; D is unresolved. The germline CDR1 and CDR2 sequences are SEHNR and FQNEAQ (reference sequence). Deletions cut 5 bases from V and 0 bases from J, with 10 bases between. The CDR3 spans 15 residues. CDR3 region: CASSARATTNEKLFF. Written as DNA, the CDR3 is TGTGCCAGCAGCGCCCGGGCCACAACTAATGAAAAACTGTTTTTT.

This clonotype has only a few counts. The CDR3 protein is CASSRRDRDATGELFF. The CDR3 coding sequence is TGCGCCAGCAGCCGCCGGGACAGGGACGCCACCGGGGAGCTGTTTTTT. V and J are TRBV4-1 and TRBJ2-2, with 9 bases lining up with TRBD1. J was trimmed by 4 bases and V by 4 bases; bases with no gene match: 7. Germline lookup yields CDR1 MGHRA and CDR2 YSYEKL. The CDR3 extends over 16 amino acids.